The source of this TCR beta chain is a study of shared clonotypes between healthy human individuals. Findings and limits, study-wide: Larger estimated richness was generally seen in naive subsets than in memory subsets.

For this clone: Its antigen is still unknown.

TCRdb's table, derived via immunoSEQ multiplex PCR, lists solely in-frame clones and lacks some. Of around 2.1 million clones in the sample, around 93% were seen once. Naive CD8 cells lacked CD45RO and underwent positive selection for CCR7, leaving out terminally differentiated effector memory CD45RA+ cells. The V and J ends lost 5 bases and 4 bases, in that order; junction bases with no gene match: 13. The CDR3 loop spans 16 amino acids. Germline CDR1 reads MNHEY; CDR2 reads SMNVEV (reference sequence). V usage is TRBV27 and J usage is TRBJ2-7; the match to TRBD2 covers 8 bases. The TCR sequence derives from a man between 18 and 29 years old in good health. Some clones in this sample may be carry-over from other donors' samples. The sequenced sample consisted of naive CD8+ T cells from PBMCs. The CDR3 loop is CASSPSGGALQYEQYF. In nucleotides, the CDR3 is TGTGCCAGCAGTCCGTCGGGGGGGGCTCTCCAGTACGAGCAGTACTTC.